This T cell receptor (beta chain) is from a study of control samples from healthy donors and cancer patients (TCRdb year 2020). Comment on this clone: The specificity of this receptor is unknown. Nothing much larger sits one base from this clone, and base qualities are not available.

Trimming removed 7 bases from V and 0 bases from J, leaving 9 bases between the germline ends. The germline V gene (reference sequence) provides CDR1 LNHDA and CDR2 SQIVND. Including cysteine and phenylalanine, the CDR3 has 13 amino acids. The kept DNA is CDR3 alone, 39 bases in frame from the first base. The protocol used for the library was the immunoSEQ multiplex PCR assay. The table was pulled from immuneACCESS by TCRdb, which kept in-frame rearrangements only. Such tables lose some clones; where checked, under half of the loss comes from unresolved V genes, and the rest has no known cause. The sample table holds approximately 94,000 clones, of which roughly 84% were seen once. Jointly, the top ten make up 15% to 20% of the sample.

The sequencing sample was made of blood. This receptor chain uses TRBV19 and TRBJ1-1, with the D gene call left open. This TCR derives from a woman between 45 and 60 years old in good health. For the CDR3, the sequence is CASTIGMNTEAFF. At the DNA level, the sequence is TGTGCCAGTACCATCGGGATGAACACTGAAGCTTTCTTT.